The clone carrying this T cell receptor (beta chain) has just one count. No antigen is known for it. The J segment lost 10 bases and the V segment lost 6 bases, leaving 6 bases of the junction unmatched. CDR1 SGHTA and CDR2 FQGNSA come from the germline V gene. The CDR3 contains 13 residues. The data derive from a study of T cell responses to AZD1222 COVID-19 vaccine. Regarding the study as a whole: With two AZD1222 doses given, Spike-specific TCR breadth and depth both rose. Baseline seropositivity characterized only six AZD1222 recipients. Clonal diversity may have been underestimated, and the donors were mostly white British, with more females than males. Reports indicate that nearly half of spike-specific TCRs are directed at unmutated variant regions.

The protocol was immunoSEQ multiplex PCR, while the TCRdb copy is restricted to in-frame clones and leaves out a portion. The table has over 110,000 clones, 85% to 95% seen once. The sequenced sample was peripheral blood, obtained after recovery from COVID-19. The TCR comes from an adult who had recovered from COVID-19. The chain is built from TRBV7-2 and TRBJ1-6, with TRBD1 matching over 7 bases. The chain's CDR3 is CASSEGAGSPLHF. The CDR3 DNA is TGTGCCAGCAGTGAGGGGGCAGGGTCACCCCTCCACTTT.